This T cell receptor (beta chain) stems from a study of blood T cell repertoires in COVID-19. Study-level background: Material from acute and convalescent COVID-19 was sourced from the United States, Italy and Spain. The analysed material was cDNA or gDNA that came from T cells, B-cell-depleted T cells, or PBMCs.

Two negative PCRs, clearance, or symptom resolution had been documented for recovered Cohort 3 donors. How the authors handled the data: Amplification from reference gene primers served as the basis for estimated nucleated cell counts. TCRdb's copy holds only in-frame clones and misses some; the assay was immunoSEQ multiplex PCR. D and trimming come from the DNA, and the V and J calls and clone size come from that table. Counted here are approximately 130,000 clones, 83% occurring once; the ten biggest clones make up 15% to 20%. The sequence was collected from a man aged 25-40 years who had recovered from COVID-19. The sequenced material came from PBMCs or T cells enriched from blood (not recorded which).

CDR3 bases: TGTGCCAGCAGCAAAAGGGACAGTCGAGGCAAAAACATTCAGTACTTC. Protein sequence: CASSKRDSRGKNIQYF. The J gene is TRBJ2-4, the V gene TRBV21-1; the D call in the table, TRBD1, was not verified against the DNA. TRBV21-1 is shown as a pseudogene. The CDR3 totals 16 residues.